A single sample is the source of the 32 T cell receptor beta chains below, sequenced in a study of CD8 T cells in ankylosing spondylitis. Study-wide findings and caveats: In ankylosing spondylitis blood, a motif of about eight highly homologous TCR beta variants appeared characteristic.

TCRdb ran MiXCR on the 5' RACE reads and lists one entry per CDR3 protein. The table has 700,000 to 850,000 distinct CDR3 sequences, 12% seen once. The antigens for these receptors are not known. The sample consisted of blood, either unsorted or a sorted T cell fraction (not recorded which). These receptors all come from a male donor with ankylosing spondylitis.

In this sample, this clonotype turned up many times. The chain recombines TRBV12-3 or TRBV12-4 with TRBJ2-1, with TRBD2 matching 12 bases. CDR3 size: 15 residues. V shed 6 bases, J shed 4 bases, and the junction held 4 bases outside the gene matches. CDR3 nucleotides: TGTGCCAGCAGCCTCACTAGCGGGGGGTACAATGAGCAGTTCTTC. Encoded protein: CASSLTSGGYNEQFF.

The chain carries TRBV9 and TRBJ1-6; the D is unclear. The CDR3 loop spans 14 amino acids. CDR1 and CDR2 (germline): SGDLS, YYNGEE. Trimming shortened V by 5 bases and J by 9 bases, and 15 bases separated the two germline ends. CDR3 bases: TGTGCCAGCAGTTTCGGTGATTACAGTTCACCCCTCCACTTT. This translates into CASSFGDYSSPLHF. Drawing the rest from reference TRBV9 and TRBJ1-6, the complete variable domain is DSGVTQTPKHLITATGQRVTLRCSPRSGDLSVYWYQQSLDQGLQFLIQYYNGEERAKGNILERFSAQQFPDLHSELNLSSLELGDSALYFCASSFGDYSSPLHFGNGTRLTVT.

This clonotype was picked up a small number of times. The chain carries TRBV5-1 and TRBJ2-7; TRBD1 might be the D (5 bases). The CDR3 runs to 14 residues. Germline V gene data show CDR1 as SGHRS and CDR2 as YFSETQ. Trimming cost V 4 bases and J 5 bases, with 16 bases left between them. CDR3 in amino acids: CASSPRDSIHEQYF. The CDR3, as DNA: TGCGCCAGCAGCCCCCGTGACAGTATACACGAGCAGTACTTC. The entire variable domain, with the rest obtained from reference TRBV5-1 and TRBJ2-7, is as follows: KAGVTQTPRYLIKTRGQQVTLSCSPISGHRSVSWYQQTPGQGLQFLFEYFSETQRNKGNFPGRFSGRQFSNSRSEMNVSTLELGDSALYLCASSPRDSIHEQYFGPGTRLTVT.

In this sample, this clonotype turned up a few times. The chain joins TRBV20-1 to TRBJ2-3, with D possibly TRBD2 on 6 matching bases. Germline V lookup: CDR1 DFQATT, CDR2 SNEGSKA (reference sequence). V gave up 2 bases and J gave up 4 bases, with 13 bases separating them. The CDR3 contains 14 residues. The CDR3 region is CSARRGTIPDTQYF. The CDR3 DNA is TGCAGTGCTAGACGGGGGACGATCCCAGATACGCAGTATTTT.

The CDR3 loop reads CASSPTGWDNQPQHF. The CDR3, as DNA: TGTGCCAGCTCCCCCACAGGTTGGGACAATCAGCCCCAGCATTTT. The V gene is TRBV18, the J gene TRBJ1-5, with a possible D match to TRBD1 (5 bases). The V end was cut by 6 bases, the J end by 3 bases, with 15 bases between. The CDR3 runs 15 residues. CDR1 and CDR2 (germline): KGHSH, LQKENI.

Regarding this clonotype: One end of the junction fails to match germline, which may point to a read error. CDR3 DNA: TGTGCCAGCAGCCAAGATATCGCCAGGGGCCTTACGAATGAGCGGTTCTTC. As protein: CASSQDIARGLTNERFF. The rearrangement joins TRBV4-2 to TRBJ2-1; D perhaps matches TRBD1 (6 bases). The CDR3 has 17 amino acids. Germline loops: CDR1 LGHNA, CDR2 YNFKEQ.

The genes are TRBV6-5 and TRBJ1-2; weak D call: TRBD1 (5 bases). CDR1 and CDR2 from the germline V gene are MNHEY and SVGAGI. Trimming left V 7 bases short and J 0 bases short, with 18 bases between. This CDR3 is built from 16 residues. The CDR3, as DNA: TGTGCCAGCACTTCGGGGACCGGTCTCGCTAACTATGGCTACACCTTC. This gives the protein CASTSGTGLANYGYTF.

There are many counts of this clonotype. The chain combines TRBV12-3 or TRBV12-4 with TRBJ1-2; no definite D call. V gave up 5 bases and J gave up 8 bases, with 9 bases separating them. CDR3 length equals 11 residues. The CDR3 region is CASSLKSGYTF. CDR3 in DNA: TGTGCCAGCAGTCTTAAGTCCGGCTACACCTTC.

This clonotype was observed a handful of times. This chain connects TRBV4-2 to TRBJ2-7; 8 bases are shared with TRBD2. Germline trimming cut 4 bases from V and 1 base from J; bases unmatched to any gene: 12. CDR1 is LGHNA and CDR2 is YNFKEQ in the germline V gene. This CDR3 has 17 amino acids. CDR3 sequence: CASSREATGTSSYEQYF. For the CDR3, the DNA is TGTGCCAGCAGCCGAGAAGCAACCGGGACTAGTTCCTACGAGCAGTACTTC.

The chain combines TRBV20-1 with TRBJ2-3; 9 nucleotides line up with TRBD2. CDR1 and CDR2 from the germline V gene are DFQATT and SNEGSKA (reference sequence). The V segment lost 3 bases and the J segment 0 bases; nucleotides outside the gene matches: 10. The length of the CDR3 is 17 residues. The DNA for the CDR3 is TGCAGTGCTAGTTCCCCGGGACTAGCCTCTAGCACAGATACGCAGTATTTT. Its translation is CSASSPGLASSTDTQYF.

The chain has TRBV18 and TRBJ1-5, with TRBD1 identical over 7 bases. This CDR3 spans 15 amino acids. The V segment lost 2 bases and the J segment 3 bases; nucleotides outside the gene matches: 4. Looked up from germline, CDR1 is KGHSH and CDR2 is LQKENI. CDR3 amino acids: CASSPDRVYNQPQHF. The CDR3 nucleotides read TGTGCCAGCTCACCAGACAGGGTTTACAATCAGCCCCAGCATTTT.

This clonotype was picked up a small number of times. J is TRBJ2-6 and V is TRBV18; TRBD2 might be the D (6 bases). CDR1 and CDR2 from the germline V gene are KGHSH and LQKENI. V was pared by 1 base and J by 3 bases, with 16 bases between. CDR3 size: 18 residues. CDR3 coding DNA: TGTGCCAGCTCACCACTGGGACTTCTTTTAGGTGGGGCCAACGTCCTGACTTTC. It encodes CASSPLGLLLGGANVLTF.

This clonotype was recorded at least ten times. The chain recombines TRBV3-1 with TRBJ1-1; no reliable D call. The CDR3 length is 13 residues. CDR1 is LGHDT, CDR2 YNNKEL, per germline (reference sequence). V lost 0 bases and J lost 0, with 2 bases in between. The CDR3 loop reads CASSQEVNTEAFF. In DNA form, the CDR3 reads TGTGCCAGCAGCCAAGAAGTGAACACTGAAGCTTTCTTT.

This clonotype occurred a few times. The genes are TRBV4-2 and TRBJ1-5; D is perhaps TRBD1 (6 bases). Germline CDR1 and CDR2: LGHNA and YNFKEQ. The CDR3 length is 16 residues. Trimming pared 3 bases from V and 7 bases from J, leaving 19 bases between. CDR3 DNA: TGTGCCAGCAGCCAGCTCACAGGGAGGGAGCGGCAGCCCCAGCATTTT. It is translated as CASSQLTGRERQPQHF.

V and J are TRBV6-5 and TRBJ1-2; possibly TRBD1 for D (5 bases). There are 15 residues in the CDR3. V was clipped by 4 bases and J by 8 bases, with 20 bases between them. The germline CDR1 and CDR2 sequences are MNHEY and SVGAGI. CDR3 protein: CASSFLQGSREGYTF. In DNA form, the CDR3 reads TGTGCCAGCAGTTTTCTCCAGGGCTCCCGAGAGGGCTACACCTTC.

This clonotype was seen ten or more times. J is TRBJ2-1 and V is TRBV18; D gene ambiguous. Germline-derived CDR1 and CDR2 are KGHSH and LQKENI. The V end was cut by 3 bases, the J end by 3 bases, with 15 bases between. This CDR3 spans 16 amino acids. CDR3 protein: CASSPSWSAYYNEQFF. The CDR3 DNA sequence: TGTGCCAGCTCACCTTCCTGGAGCGCCTACTACAATGAGCAGTTCTTC. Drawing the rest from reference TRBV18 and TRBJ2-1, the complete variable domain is NAGVMQNPRHLVRRRGQEARLRCSPMKGHSHVYWYRQLPEEGLKFMVYLQKENIIDESGMPKERFSAEFPKEGPSILRIQQVVRGDSAAYFCASSPSWSAYYNEQFFGPGTRLTVL.

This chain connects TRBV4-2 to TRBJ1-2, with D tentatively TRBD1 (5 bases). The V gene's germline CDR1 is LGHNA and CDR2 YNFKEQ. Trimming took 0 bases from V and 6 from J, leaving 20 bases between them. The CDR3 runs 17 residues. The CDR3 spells CASSQDPGGREPDGYTF. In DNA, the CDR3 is TGTGCCAGCAGCCAAGACCCTGGAGGCAGGGAGCCAGATGGCTACACCTTC.

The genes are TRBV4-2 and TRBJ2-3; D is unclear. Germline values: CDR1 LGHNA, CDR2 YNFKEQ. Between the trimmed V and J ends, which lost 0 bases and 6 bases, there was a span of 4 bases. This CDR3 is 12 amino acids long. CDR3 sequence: CASSQDKDTQYF. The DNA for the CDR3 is TGTGCCAGCAGCCAAGATAAGGATACGCAGTATTTT.

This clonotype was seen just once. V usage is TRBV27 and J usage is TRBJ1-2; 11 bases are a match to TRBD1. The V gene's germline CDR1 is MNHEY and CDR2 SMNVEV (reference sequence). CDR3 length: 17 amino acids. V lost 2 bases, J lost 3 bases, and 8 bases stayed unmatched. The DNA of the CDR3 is TGTGCCAGCAGTTTAACCGGGACAGGGGGTAAGGACTATGGCTACACCTTC. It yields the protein CASSLTGTGGKDYGYTF.

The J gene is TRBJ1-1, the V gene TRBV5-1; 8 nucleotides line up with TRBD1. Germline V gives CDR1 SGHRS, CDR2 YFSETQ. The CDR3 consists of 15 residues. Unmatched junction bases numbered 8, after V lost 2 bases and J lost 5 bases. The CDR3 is CASSFTGQGQTEAFF. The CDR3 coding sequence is TGCGCCAGCAGCTTCACCGGACAGGGTCAAACTGAAGCTTTCTTT.

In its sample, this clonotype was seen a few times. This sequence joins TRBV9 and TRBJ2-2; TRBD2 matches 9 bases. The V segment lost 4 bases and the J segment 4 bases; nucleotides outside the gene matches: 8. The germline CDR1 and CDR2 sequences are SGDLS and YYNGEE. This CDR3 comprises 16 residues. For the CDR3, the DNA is TGTGCCAGCAGCCCCAAGCGGGGGGCGGGCACCGGGGAGCTGTTTTTT. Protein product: CASSPKRGAGTGELFF.

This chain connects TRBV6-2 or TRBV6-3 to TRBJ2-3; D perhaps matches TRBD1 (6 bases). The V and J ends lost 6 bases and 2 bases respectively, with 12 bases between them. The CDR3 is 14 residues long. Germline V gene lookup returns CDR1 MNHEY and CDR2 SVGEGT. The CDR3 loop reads CASSPRTDTDTQYF. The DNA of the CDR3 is TGTGCCAGCAGCCCCCGGACAGACACAGATACGCAGTATTTT.

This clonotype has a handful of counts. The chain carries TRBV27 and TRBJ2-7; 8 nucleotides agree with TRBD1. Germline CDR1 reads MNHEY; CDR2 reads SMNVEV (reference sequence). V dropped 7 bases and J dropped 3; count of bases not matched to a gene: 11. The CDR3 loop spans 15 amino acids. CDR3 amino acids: CASTPRGTGLYEQYF. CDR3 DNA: TGTGCCAGCACCCCCAGAGGGACAGGTCTCTACGAGCAGTACTTC.

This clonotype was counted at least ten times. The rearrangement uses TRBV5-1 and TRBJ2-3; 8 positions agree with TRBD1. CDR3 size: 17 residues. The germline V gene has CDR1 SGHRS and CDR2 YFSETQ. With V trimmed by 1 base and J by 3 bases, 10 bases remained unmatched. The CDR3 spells CASSLIRAGGTTDTQYF. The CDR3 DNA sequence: TGCGCCAGCAGCTTGATCAGGGCAGGGGGCACAACAGATACGCAGTATTTT.

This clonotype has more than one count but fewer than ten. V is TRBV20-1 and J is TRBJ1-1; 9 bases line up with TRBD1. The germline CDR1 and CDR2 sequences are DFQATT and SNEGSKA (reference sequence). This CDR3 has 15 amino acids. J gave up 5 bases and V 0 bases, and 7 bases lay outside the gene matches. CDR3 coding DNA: TGCAGTGCTAGAGATATACGACAGGGGGAGACTGAAGCTTTCTTT. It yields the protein CSARDIRQGETEAFF.

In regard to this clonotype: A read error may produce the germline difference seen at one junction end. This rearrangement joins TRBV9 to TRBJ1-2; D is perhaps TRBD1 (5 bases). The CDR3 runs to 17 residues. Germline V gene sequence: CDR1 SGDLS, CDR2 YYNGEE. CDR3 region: CASTKQGDPALGYSYIF. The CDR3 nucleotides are TGTGCCAGCACCAAGCAGGGAGATCCTGCTTTGGGCTACAGCTACATCTTC.

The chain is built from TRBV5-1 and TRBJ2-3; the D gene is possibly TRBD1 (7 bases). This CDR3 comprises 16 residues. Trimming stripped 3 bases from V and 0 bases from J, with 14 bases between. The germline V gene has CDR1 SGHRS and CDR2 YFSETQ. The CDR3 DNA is TGCGCCAGCAGCTCCCCGACAGGGACTAGCACAGATACGCAGTATTTT. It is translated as CASSSPTGTSTDTQYF.

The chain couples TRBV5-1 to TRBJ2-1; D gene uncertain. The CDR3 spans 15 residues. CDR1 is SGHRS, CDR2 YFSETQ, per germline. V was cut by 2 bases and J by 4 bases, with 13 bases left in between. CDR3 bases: TGCGCCAGCAGCTTTGACGCAGGCATTTACAATGAGCAGTTCTTC. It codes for CASSFDAGIYNEQFF.

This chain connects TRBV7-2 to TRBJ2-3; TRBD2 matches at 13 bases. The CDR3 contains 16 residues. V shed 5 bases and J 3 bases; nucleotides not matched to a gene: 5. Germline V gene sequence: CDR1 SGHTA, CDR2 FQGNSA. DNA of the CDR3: TGTGCCAGCAGCCTATTGGGACTAGCGGGGACAGATACGCAGTATTTT. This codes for CASSLLGLAGTDTQYF.

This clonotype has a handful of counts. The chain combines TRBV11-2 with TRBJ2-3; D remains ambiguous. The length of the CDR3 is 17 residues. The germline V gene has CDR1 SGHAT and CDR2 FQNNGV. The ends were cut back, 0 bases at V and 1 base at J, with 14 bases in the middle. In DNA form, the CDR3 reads TGTGCCAGCAGCTTAGACGACCCCCCCCAGGGCACAGATACGCAGTATTTT. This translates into CASSLDDPPQGTDTQYF.

DNA for the CDR3: TGTGCCAGCAGCCCACGTCCGCCAGATACGCAGTATTTT. Translation gives CASSPRPPDTQYF. The chain has TRBV7-2 and TRBJ2-3; D unclear. Germline V gives CDR1 SGHTA, CDR2 FQGNSA. Trimming shortened V by 5 bases and J by 4 bases, and 10 bases separated the two germline ends. This CDR3 spans 13 amino acids.

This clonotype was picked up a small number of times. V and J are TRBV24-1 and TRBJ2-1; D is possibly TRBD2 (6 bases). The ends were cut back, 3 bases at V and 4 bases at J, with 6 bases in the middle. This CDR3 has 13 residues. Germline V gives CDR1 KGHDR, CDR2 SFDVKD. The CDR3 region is CATSDRGYNEQFF. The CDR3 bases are TGTGCCACCAGTGATCGGGGGTACAATGAGCAGTTCTTC.